These 13 T cell receptor beta chains were sequenced from one sample in a study of T-cell reconstitution after alpha-beta-depleted transplantation in children. Preparation of the TCRbeta library used unique molecular identifiers. TCRdb redid the calling of the PCR reads with MiXCR, one entry per CDR3 protein. This repertoire shows some 530,000 distinct CDR3 sequences, under 15% found once; its top ten account for 4.5% to 6%. This material consisted of PBMCs from the stem cell graft donor, taken from the stem cell graft. The source of these receptors is a human donor who donated a stem cell graft to a child with combined immunodeficiency.

This clonotype was seen a few times. V is TRBV6-1 and J is TRBJ2-1; possible D gene TRBD2, 6 bases. This CDR3 is 15 amino acids long. The germline V gene encodes CDR1 MNHNS and CDR2 SASEGT. V was shortened by 5 bases and J by 3 bases, with 14 bases between the two germline ends. Here the CDR3 DNA reads TGTGCCAGCAGTACCTGGCGGAGGGACTACAATGAGCAGTTCTTC. It codes for CASSTWRRDYNEQFF.

For this clonotype: The junction differs from germline at one of its ends, possibly a read error. This CDR3 is CASSIAGGGYQPQHF. As DNA, the CDR3 is TGTGCCAGCAGCATAGCAGGAGGGGGCTATCAGCCCCAGCATTTT. The chain uses TRBV7-8 and TRBJ1-5; 7 nucleotides align to TRBD1. Germline lookup yields CDR1 SGHVS and CDR2 FQNEAQ. The CDR3 consists of 15 residues. The whole variable domain, filled in from reference TRBV7-8 and TRBJ1-5, reads GAGVSQSPRYKVAKRGQDVALRCDPISGHVSLFWYQQALGQGPEFLTYFQNEAQLDKSGLPSDRFFAERPEGSVSTLKIQRTQQEDSAVYLCASSIAGGGYQPQHFGDGTRLSIL.

This clonotype showed up many times. This rearrangement joins TRBV7-2 to TRBJ2-7; D is undetermined. Germline V gene sequence: CDR1 SGHTA, CDR2 FQGNSA. The CDR3 has 15 residues. V was cut by 1 base and J by 5 bases, with 15 bases left in between. CDR3 residues: CASSLEDLSPDEQYF. The CDR3, as DNA: TGTGCCAGCAGCTTAGAGGACCTTTCCCCAGACGAGCAGTACTTC.

Comment on this clonotype: Just one base apart from a much larger clone, this may be a read error. In this CDR3 the conserved last residue, phenylalanine or tryptophan, is missing, so a read error is likely. The V and J genes are TRBV5-5 and TRBJ2-7; the D call may be TRBD1 or TRBD2 (5 bases each). Between the trimmed V and J ends, which lost 0 bases and 5 bases, there was a span of 12 bases. CDR3 size: 14 residues. Germline CDR1 and CDR2: SGHKS and YYEKEE (reference sequence). CDR3 sequence reads: CASSLGGTWDEQYL. CDR3 DNA sequence: TGTGCCAGCAGCTTGGGAGGGACCTGGGACGAGCAGTACCTC.

This clonotype was picked up a small number of times. The chain employs TRBV20-1 and TRBJ2-3, with 12 bases lining up with TRBD2. Germline V gene lookup returns CDR1 DFQATT and CDR2 SNEGSKA (reference sequence). V lost 3 bases and J lost 1; bases outside the gene matches: 2. This CDR3 spans 15 amino acids. The CDR3 DNA sequence: TGCAGTGCTAGGACTAGCGGGAGAGGCACAGATACGCAGTATTTT. Protein product: CSARTSGRGTDTQYF.

This clonotype was picked up a small number of times. V usage is TRBV10-3 and J usage is TRBJ1-2, with 10 bases that match TRBD1. CDR1 is ENHRY and CDR2 is SYGVKD in the germline V gene. This CDR3 spans 16 amino acids. Losses at the gene ends were 11 bases for V and 7 bases for J; bases not matched to a gene: 19. The CDR3 is CAAEPGTGEGRGGYTF. CDR3 sequence (DNA): TGTGCCGCCGAACCCGGGACAGGGGAAGGTCGAGGTGGCTACACCTTC.

V usage is TRBV30 and J usage is TRBJ1-3; D call uncertain. CDR1 is GTSNPN, CDR2 SVGIG, per germline (reference sequence). The CDR3 consists of 12 residues. Deletions cut 3 bases from V and 6 bases from J, with 9 bases between. CDR3 sequence: CAWSGEENTIYF. CDR3 nucleotides: TGTGCCTGGAGCGGGGAGGAAAACACCATATATTTT.

V gene TRBV28 combines with J gene TRBJ2-7; 10 bases map to TRBD2. The CDR3 has 20 residues. The germline CDR1 and CDR2 sequences are MDHEN and SYDVKM. V lost 6 bases, J lost 2 bases, and 22 bases stayed unmatched. CDR3 nucleotide sequence: TGTGCCAGCAGGACTACTGTTTTGACAAGGACTAGCGGAGACCCCTACGAGCAGTACTTC. As protein: CASRTTVLTRTSGDPYEQYF.

This clonotype has at least ten counts. This sequence joins TRBV10-3 and TRBJ2-7; no clear D. In germline, CDR1 is ENHRY, CDR2 SYGVKD. Trimming took off 5 bases at V and 5 bases at J, with 16 bases between the two ends. The CDR3 sequence is 14 residues long. The CDR3 loop reads CAISSQQVGNEQYF. The CDR3 DNA is TGTGCCATCAGTTCCCAGCAGGTTGGAAACGAGCAGTACTTC.

The gene calls are TRBV12-3 or TRBV12-4 and TRBJ2-1; D gene ambiguous. The CDR3 consists of 13 residues. The V end lost 0 bases, the J end lost 12 bases, and 12 bases lay between the germline ends. DNA for the CDR3: TGTGCCAGCAGTTTAGCCGGGCGGTGGGGGCAGTTCTTC. Its translation is CASSLAGRWGQFF.

The J gene is TRBJ2-1, the V gene TRBV12-3 or TRBV12-4, with 9 bases lining up with TRBD1. This CDR3 spans 18 amino acids. V was clipped by 3 bases and J by 3 bases; unmatched bases: 12. As DNA, the CDR3 is TGTGCCAGCAGTTTCGGATACTTGGGACAGGGAAACTACAATGAGCAGTTCTTC. Encoded protein: CASSFGYLGQGNYNEQFF.

This clonotype was seen a few times. The chain couples TRBV20-1 to TRBJ2-7; D is possibly TRBD2 (5 bases). The CDR3 runs 13 residues. Germline lookup yields CDR1 DFQATT and CDR2 SNEGSKA (reference sequence). Trimming cost V 0 bases and J 2 bases, with 8 bases left between them. The CDR3 bases are TGCAGTGCTAGAGATGTCGGGGCCTACGAGCAGTACTTC. This codes for CSARDVGAYEQYF.

This CDR3 reads CASSTHGRVGTDTQYF. The DNA of the CDR3 is TGCGCCAGCAGCACCCACGGCAGGGTGGGCACAGATACGCAGTATTTT. The gene calls are TRBV5-1 and TRBJ2-3, with D tentatively TRBD1 (5 bases). CDR3 length: 16 residues. V lost 4 bases to trimming and J lost 1 base, with 16 bases between them. Germline V lookup: CDR1 SGHRS, CDR2 YFSETQ.